This TCR beta chain was profiled in a study of T cells in Graves' hyperthyroidism and ophthalmopathy. A patient was excluded if there was uncontrolled infection, other autoimmune disease, pregnancy or lactation. Together with thyroid ultrasound, orbital computed tomography, serum thyroxine and TRAb, clinical symptoms were used for diagnoses. Template material for amplifying TCR beta CDR3 regions consisted of RNA transcripts. The TCR CDR3 first-round RT-PCR relied on the HTBI primer set. TCRdb re-called the multiplex PCR reads with MiXCR, one entry per CDR3 protein. The sample holds more than 550,000 distinct CDR3 sequences; approximately 42% are singletons and the top ten take approximately 7.2%. Whole-study findings and limits: In blood, most of the thyroid clonotypes expanded above 0.001 were also present. From stable hyperthyroidism, ophthalmopathy was set apart by a 13 V-J model.

In its sample, this clonotype was seen a few times. Its cognate antigen is unknown. This CDR3 spans 13 amino acids. Germline V gene data show CDR1 as MGHDK and CDR2 as SYGVNS. Trimming left V 4 bases short and J 7 bases short, with 13 bases between. The TCR sequence derives from an adult man with Graves' disease, either hyperthyroidism or ophthalmopathy (not recorded which). The sequenced sample was peripheral blood or thyroid tissue (not recorded which). The chain uses TRBV25-1 and TRBJ1-1; D ambiguous. CDR3 bases: TGTGCCAGCAGTGCTAGACGGATCAGTGAAGCTTTCTTT. Residues: CASSARRISEAFF.